This T cell receptor (beta chain) stems from a study of CD8+CD57+ T cells in acquired aplastic anemia (dated 2018 in TCRdb). For the wider study: On average, sorted CD4+ and CD8+ cells yielded around 3.5 ug of extracted DNA, with a range of about 0.18 to 30 ug. The full study reports these points: Between patients and healthy controls, no significant difference in CD8+ Simpson's diversity was found (P=0.060). Roughly 31 CD8+ CDR3 sequences were shared between patients and controls but appeared highly expressed in patients and within their immunodominant clones.

Compared with germline, V lacks 3 bases and J lacks 4 bases; bases without a gene match: 1. The CDR3 spans 14 residues, from the cysteine through the phenylalanine. Only the CDR3 portion is preserved as DNA: 42 bases, with reading frame beginning at the first base. In this study, sorted CD4+ and CD8+ T cells from the blood of healthy subjects and of severe aplastic anemia patients had their TCR repertoires deep-sequenced. Ficoll-Paque density gradient centrifugation was used to isolate peripheral blood mononuclear cells. Before DNA extraction, CD4+ and CD8+ T cells were sorted with FACS or magnetic beads. Comment on this clonotype: Its antigen has not been determined. No base qualities exist here, and no much larger clone lies one base off it.

Genomic DNA was used as template for profiling of TCR beta VDJ combinations and CDR3 sequences. An Illumina HiSeq 2000 was used for TCR repertoire sequencing. Per the source publication's procedure: Repertoire assessment relied on Simpson's diversity index, CDR3 size and DJ length profiles, and TRBV/TRBJ rearrangement plots. The most abundant DNA sequence in the deep sequencing data was taken as the immunodominant clone. CDR3 amino acid sequences were checked for sharing between subjects and were compared against published repertoires and the VDJdb database. Using fastp at Q25 and MiXCR, TCRdb reprocessed the public reads and kept productive beta chains. Entries that share a CDR3 protein sequence are merged under the most common genes and DNA. V and J calls and clone size were set by TCRdb, not the authors. A total of hundreds of thousands of distinct CDR3 sequences appear in this sample, roughly three fifths of them only once. In total, the top ten clones hold approximately 8.2% of the sample.

Input material: sorted CD4+, CD8+, or CD8+CD57+ T cells (not recorded which) from PBMCs. In this chain, TRBV12-3 or TRBV12-4 is recombined with TRBJ1-2, with 11 bases aligning to TRBD1. The sequence derives from a human donor with severe aplastic anemia or a healthy control (not recorded which). CDR3 region: CASSFGTGGYGYTF. The nucleotides read TGTGCCAGCAGTTTTGGGACAGGGGGCTATGGCTACACCTTC.